The sequence of this TCR beta chain was determined in a study of blood T cell repertoires in COVID-19. Study-wide background: COVID-19 samples collected from the United States, Italy and Spain covered acute and convalescent phases. From T cells, B-cell-depleted T cells, or PBMCs came the material, which was cDNA or gDNA.

Per the authors' pipeline: How many nucleated cells were present was estimated from reference gene primer amplification. Sequencing was performed with immunoSEQ multiplex PCR; in TCRdb, only in-frame clones are kept and a portion is missing. V, J and clone size are taken as reported in that table, and D and trimming were inferred from the DNA itself. Of 200,000 to 250,000 clones listed, 75% to 90% are singletons. The CDR3 runs to 14 residues. Germline CDR1 is KGHSH and CDR2 is LQKENI. The V gene lost 3 bases and the J gene lost 8 bases, with 13 bases spanning the gap. The chain has TRBV18 and TRBJ1-4; possible D gene TRBD1, 6 bases. The sequenced material came from peripheral blood. This sequence was found in a human donor in a cohort sampled during active COVID-19. The CDR3 loop is CASSPVGAGEKLFF. DNA of the CDR3: TGTGCCAGCTCACCGGTGGGGGCTGGCGAAAAACTGTTTTTT. Variable domain in full (rest from reference TRBV18 and TRBJ1-4): NAGVMQNPRHLVRRRGQEARLRCSPMKGHSHVYWYRQLPEEGLKFMVYLQKENIIDESGMPKERFSAEFPKEGPSILRIQQVVRGDSAAYFCASSPVGAGEKLFFGSGTQLSVL.